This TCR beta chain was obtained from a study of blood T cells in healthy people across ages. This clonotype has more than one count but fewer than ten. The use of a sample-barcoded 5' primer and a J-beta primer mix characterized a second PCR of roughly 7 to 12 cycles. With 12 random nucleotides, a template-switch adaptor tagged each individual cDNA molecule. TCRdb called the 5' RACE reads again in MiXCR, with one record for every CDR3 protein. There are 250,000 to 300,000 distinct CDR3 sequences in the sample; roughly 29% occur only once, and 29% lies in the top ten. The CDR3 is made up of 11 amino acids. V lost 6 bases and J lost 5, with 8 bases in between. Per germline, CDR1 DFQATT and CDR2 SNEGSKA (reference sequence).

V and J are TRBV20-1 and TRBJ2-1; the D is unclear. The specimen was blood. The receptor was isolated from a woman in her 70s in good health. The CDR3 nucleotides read TGCAGTGCCCCTACTAACAATGAGCAGTTCTTC. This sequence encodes CSAPTNNEQFF.